This passage covers 16 T cell receptor beta chains from one sample sequenced in a study of T cell responses to AZD1222 COVID-19 vaccine. Sequenced by immunoSEQ multiplex PCR; TCRdb stores in-frame clones only, minus some. The sample has 200,000 or so clones, 87% seen once. Sequencing was performed on peripheral blood, taken on day 0 of MenACWY control vaccination. These receptor sequences come from an adult in good health.

This sequence joins TRBV28 and TRBJ2-2, with TRBD2 identical over 7 bases. The V gene's germline CDR1 is MDHEN and CDR2 SYDVKM. V lost 5 bases, J lost 6 bases, and 3 bases stayed unmatched. The CDR3 extends over 13 amino acids. CDR3 nucleotides: TGTGCCAGCAGTCCTCGGGGGGCCGGGGAGCTGTTTTTT. Its protein is CASSPRGAGELFF.

V gene TRBV19 combines with J gene TRBJ2-7; D is uncertain. V gave up 5 bases and J gave up 0 bases, with 8 bases separating them. The CDR3 extends over 13 amino acids. Germline lookup yields CDR1 LNHDA and CDR2 SQIVND (reference sequence). CDR3 nucleotides: TGTGCCAGTAGTCGGGTGGCCTCCTACGAGCAGTACTTC. Its translation: CASSRVASYEQYF.

The V call is TRBV19, the J call TRBJ1-1; D ambiguous. The CDR3 covers 15 residues. Germline CDR1 and CDR2: LNHDA and SQIVND (reference sequence). Trimming cost V 3 bases and J 0 bases, with 11 bases left between them. CDR3 bases: TGTGCCAGTAGTATCGGTGCATTGATGAACACTGAAGCTTTCTTT. It specifies CASSIGALMNTEAFF.

The chain uses TRBV19 and TRBJ2-1, with D hard to call. The V and J ends lost 0 bases and 8 bases respectively, with 5 bases between them. From germline, CDR1 is LNHDA and CDR2 SQIVND (reference sequence). The CDR3 length is 12 residues. Here the CDR3 reads CASSIDRDEQFF. In nucleotides, the CDR3 is TGTGCCAGTAGTATAGATCGGGATGAGCAGTTCTTC. The full variable domain, its missing parts supplied by reference TRBV19 and TRBJ2-1, is DGGITQSPKYLFRKEGQNVTLSCEQNLNHDAMYWYRQDPGQGLRLIYYSQIVNDFQKGDIAEGYSVSREKKESFPLTVTSAQKNPTAFYLCASSIDRDEQFFGPGTRLTVL.

The chain couples TRBV9 to TRBJ1-6; D unclear. The CDR3 totals 17 residues. The germline gives CDR1 SGDLS, CDR2 YYNGEE. Between the trimmed V and J ends, which lost 2 bases and 0 bases, there was a span of 12 bases. CDR3 nucleotide sequence: TGTGCCAGCAGCGTCGGACCGGGTGGCTCCTATAATTCACCCCTCCACTTT. It specifies CASSVGPGGSYNSPLHF.

The sample holds one count of this clone. The chain is built from TRBV5-1 and TRBJ1-4, with 11 bases identical to TRBD1. Germline-derived CDR1 and CDR2 are SGHRS and YFSETQ. The junction had 4 bases not matched to a gene; V was cut back by 4 bases and J by 8 bases. The CDR3 covers 14 residues. The CDR3 loop reads CASSIGTGGEKLFF. In nucleotides, the CDR3 is TGCGCCAGCAGCATCGGGACAGGGGGAGAAAAACTGTTTTTT. Variable domain in full (rest from reference TRBV5-1 and TRBJ1-4): KAGVTQTPRYLIKTRGQQVTLSCSPISGHRSVSWYQQTPGQGLQFLFEYFSETQRNKGNFPGRFSGRQFSNSRSEMNVSTLELGDSALYLCASSIGTGGEKLFFGSGTQLSVL.

The V gene is TRBV19, the J gene TRBJ1-1; the match to TRBD1 covers 10 bases. Per germline, CDR1 LNHDA and CDR2 SQIVND (reference sequence). J was trimmed by 6 bases and V by 8 bases; bases with no gene match: 9. The CDR3 runs to 14 residues. CDR3 region: CASAGTGVSAEAFF. DNA for the CDR3: TGTGCCAGTGCCGGGACAGGGGTGTCCGCTGAAGCTTTCTTT.

V and J are TRBV6-5 and TRBJ2-2; the D is unclear. The germline V and J ends were trimmed by 5 bases and 6 bases, with 7 bases remaining between them. This CDR3 region has 12 residues. Germline assignment: CDR1 MNHEY and CDR2 SVGAGI. Here the CDR3 reads CASSPLSGELFF. The CDR3 nucleotides read TGTGCCAGCAGTCCCCTATCCGGGGAGCTGTTTTTT.

V gene TRBV4-3 combines with J gene TRBJ1-5; D is unclear. Trimming shortened V by 0 bases and J by 1 base, and 13 bases separated the two germline ends. The CDR3 is made up of 17 amino acids. Germline lookup yields CDR1 LGHNA and CDR2 YSLEER. This chain's CDR3 is CASSQDYSGGSNQPQHF. CDR3 bases: TGCGCCAGCAGCCAAGATTACTCGGGCGGGAGCAATCAGCCCCAGCATTTT.

The rearrangement uses TRBV28 and TRBJ1-1, with D tentatively TRBD1 (5 bases). Germline CDR1 MDHEN, CDR2 SYDVKM. Trimming cost V 2 bases and J 4 bases, with 11 bases left between them. This CDR3 comprises 14 residues. The chain's CDR3 is CASSLGGEGTEAFF. The CDR3 region has the DNA TGTGCCAGCAGTTTAGGGGGGGAGGGCACTGAAGCTTTCTTT.

The rearrangement joins TRBV6-2 or TRBV6-3 to TRBJ2-3, with TRBD2 matching 13 bases. V dropped 2 bases and J dropped 3; count of bases not matched to a gene: 2. In germline, CDR1 is MNHEY, CDR2 SVGEGT. The CDR3 runs to 16 residues. In DNA, the CDR3 is TGTGCCAGCAGTTACCCGACTAGCGGGAGGACAGATACGCAGTATTTT. Its translation is CASSYPTSGRTDTQYF.

V is TRBV27 and J is TRBJ2-7, with TRBD2 identical over 13 bases. CDR3 size: 14 residues. V gave up 6 bases and J gave up 4 bases; unmatched junction bases: 3. Germline loops: CDR1 MNHEY, CDR2 SMNVEV (reference sequence). The CDR3 DNA follows: TGTGCCAGCAGCGGGACTAGCGGGAATTACGAGCAGTACTTC. Residues: CASSGTSGNYEQYF.

The chain couples TRBV9 to TRBJ2-1; 7 nucleotides agree with TRBD2. J gave up 2 bases and V 3 bases, and 5 bases lay outside the gene matches. This CDR3 is built from 15 residues. CDR1 is SGDLS, CDR2 YYNGEE, per germline. CDR3 amino acids: CASSASGIAYNEQFF. The DNA for the CDR3 is TGTGCCAGCAGCGCAAGCGGGATCGCCTACAATGAGCAGTTCTTC.

This chain links TRBV13 with TRBJ2-1, with TRBD2 matching 7 bases. The V and J ends lost 5 bases and 9 bases, in that order; junction bases with no gene match: 7. From germline, CDR1 is PRHDT and CDR2 FYEKMQ (reference sequence). The CDR3 spans 13 residues. As DNA, the CDR3 is TGTGCCAGCAGCCAGAAGGGGAGGGTTGAGCAGTTCTTC. Its protein product is CASSQKGRVEQFF.

This clone was detected only a few times. This chain links TRBV5-4 with TRBJ2-3; 10 bases fit TRBD1. There are 14 residues in the CDR3. Germline CDR1 is SGHNT and CDR2 is YYREEE (reference sequence). V gave up 3 bases and J gave up 3 bases; unmatched junction bases: 1. The CDR3 is CASSWGQGTDTQYF. Here the CDR3 DNA reads TGTGCCAGCAGCTGGGGACAGGGGACAGATACGCAGTATTTT.

The rearrangement joins TRBV6-1 to TRBJ1-4, with 7 positions matching TRBD1. The V and J ends lost 2 bases and 4 bases, in that order; junction bases with no gene match: 13. The CDR3 spans 18 residues. The germline V gene has CDR1 MNHNS and CDR2 SASEGT. CDR3 protein: CASSEILLGDSYNEKLFF. The CDR3 coding sequence is TGTGCCAGCAGTGAAATCCTCCTAGGGGACAGCTATAATGAAAAACTGTTTTTT.